This T cell receptor beta chain was identified during a study of T-cell reconstitution after alpha-beta-depleted transplantation in children. CDR3 length equals 19 residues. Germline V gene lookup returns CDR1 SEHNR and CDR2 FQNEAQ (reference sequence). Trimming stripped 5 bases from V and 3 bases from J, with 25 bases between. This clonotype has at least ten counts. Unique molecular identifiers were built into the TCRbeta library. TCRdb re-called the PCR reads with MiXCR, one entry per CDR3 protein. The sample lists about 540,000 distinct CDR3 sequences, around 20% occurring once. The source was PBMCs from the stem cell graft donor, collected from the stem cell graft. The chain links TRBV7-9 to TRBJ2-2; possibly TRBD2 for D (7 bases). The TCR sequence derives from a human donor who donated a stem cell graft to a child with acute lymphoblastic leukemia. CDR3 in DNA: TGTGCCAGCAGCACCCGGGGGCGTCGGGGGGCAGGAGACACCGGGGAGCTGTTTTTT. It encodes CASSTRGRRGAGDTGELFF.